This section outlines one T cell receptor beta chain sequence together with its context. Trimming stripped 1 base from V and 3 bases from J, with 12 bases between. The CDR3 loop spans 15 amino acids. CDR1 is SGHAT, CDR2 FQNNGV, per germline. The data belong to a study of blood T cell repertoires in COVID-19. Study details: Both acute and convalescent COVID-19 samples were obtained from the United States, Italy and Spain. Sources were T cells, B-cell-depleted T cells, or PBMCs; the material itself was cDNA or gDNA.

Per the study methods: Reference gene primer amplification gave nucleated cell count estimates. Using immunoSEQ multiplex PCR, the repertoire was profiled, and TCRdb retains in-frame clones only, with some absent. That table gives V, J and clone size, and the DNA gave D and trimming. The table shows about 340,000 clones, with more than 70% occurring only once. The V gene is TRBV11-2, the J gene TRBJ1-2; weak D call: TRBD1 (6 bases). Sequenced: peripheral blood. The clonotype was recovered from a man aged 25 to 45 with active or convalescent COVID-19. The CDR3: CASSLVGGRDYGYTF. CDR3 DNA: TGTGCCAGCAGCTTAGTGGGGGGGCGGGACTATGGCTACACCTTC.